Each of the 30 T cell receptor beta chains below was sequenced from the same sample in a study of radiation and T cells in renal cell carcinoma. Data came from immunoSEQ multiplex PCR; TCRdb stores just in-frame clones and leaves some out. The sample carries under 200,000 clones, roughly 90% recorded once. This sample's time point: blood 4 weeks post-SBRT, at nephrectomy. Treatment indicated: 15 Gy SBRT to primary tumor, nephrectomy 4 weeks later. Sequencing used blood, obtained from a patient whose treatment included radiotherapy and nephrectomy. All receptors derive from a woman between 45 and 65 years old with renal cell carcinoma.

This chain connects TRBV30 to TRBJ2-1; 8 bases fit TRBD2. The V gene's germline CDR1 is GTSNPN and CDR2 SVGIG (reference sequence). CDR3 size: 13 residues. Unmatched junction bases numbered 10, after V lost 8 bases and J lost 7 bases. CDR3 coding DNA: TGTGCCGGGGGACTAGAGTTGTTGAATGAGCAGTTCTTC. It codes for CAGGLELLNEQFF.

CDR3: CASSSLTGAYEQYF. CDR3 nucleotide sequence: TGTGCCAGCAGCTCCTTGACAGGGGCCTACGAGCAGTACTTC. The gene calls are TRBV5-5 and TRBJ2-7; 8 positions agree with TRBD1. The CDR3 totals 14 residues. The germline gives CDR1 SGHKS, CDR2 YYEKEE (reference sequence). The trim removed 3 bases at V and 2 bases at J, leaving 4 bases unmatched.

The CDR3 nucleotides read TGCGCCAGCAGCCAAGAGGGCCAGCTTAACTATGGCTACACCTTC. It specifies CASSQEGQLNYGYTF. This chain uses TRBV4-3 with TRBJ1-2; D is undetermined. CDR3 length equals 15 residues. With 0 bases removed from V and 1 base from J, the gap between germline ends came to 9 bases. In germline, CDR1 is LGHNA, CDR2 YSLEER.

This rearrangement joins TRBV5-4 to TRBJ2-3; D gene ambiguous. This CDR3 has 17 residues. V was cut by 0 bases and J by 1 base, with 15 bases left in between. Germline V lookup: CDR1 SGHNT, CDR2 YYREEE (reference sequence). CDR3 protein: CASSLGAYYRGTDTQYF. The CDR3 nucleotides read TGTGCCAGCAGCTTGGGCGCCTACTATAGGGGCACAGATACGCAGTATTTT.

With respect to this clone: The identical CDR3 is also encoded by other nucleotide sequences in the sample. This sequence joins TRBV6-5 and TRBJ1-6, with no clear D. CDR1 MNHEY and CDR2 SVGAGI come from the germline V gene. The CDR3 spans 13 residues. Trimming left V 6 bases short and J 7 bases short, with 10 bases between. The CDR3 loop reads CASSRMGNSPLHF. The DNA of the CDR3 is TGTGCCAGCAGCCGCATGGGCAATTCACCCCTCCACTTT.

This chain joins TRBV19 and TRBJ1-4, with unresolved D. This CDR3 has 13 amino acids. Trimming left V 5 bases short and J 4 bases short, with 8 bases between. CDR1 is LNHDA, CDR2 SQIVND, per germline (reference sequence). The DNA for the CDR3 is TGTGCCAGTAGTTCGAGCGATAATGAAAAACTGTTTTTT. This encodes CASSSSDNEKLFF.

The rearrangement links TRBV19 to TRBJ2-3, with TRBD1 identical over 7 bases. The V gene end was trimmed by 5 bases and the J gene end by 0 bases; junction bases not matched to a gene: 8. The CDR3 covers 16 residues. Germline-derived CDR1 and CDR2 are LNHDA and SQIVND (reference sequence). CDR3 DNA sequence: TGTGCCAGTAGTTCCCGGACAGGTTGGAGCACAGATACGCAGTATTTT. Translation: CASSSRTGWSTDTQYF.

This chain connects TRBV5-4 to TRBJ1-1; D unclear. There are 15 residues in the CDR3. Trimming removed 4 bases from V and 6 bases from J, with 19 bases in between. Germline V gene sequence: CDR1 SGHNT, CDR2 YYREEE (reference sequence). The CDR3: CASSNDPGRTSEAFF. The CDR3 DNA reads TGTGCCAGCAGCAACGACCCGGGTAGAACTTCTGAAGCTTTCTTT.

This rearrangement joins TRBV6-5 to TRBJ2-1, with TRBD2 matching 12 bases. This CDR3 contains 13 residues. Trimming at V came to 3 bases and at J to 10 bases, leaving 1 base not matched to a gene. The V gene's germline CDR1 is MNHEY and CDR2 SVGAGI. CDR3 in DNA: TGTGCCAGCAGTTATCTAGCGGGGGGGGAGCAGTTCTTC. This sequence encodes CASSYLAGGEQFF.

This clone was seen once. The J gene is TRBJ2-5, the V gene TRBV5-4; 12 nucleotides agree with TRBD2. Germline V gene lookup returns CDR1 SGHNT and CDR2 YYREEE (reference sequence). Losses at the gene ends were 4 bases for V and 2 bases for J; bases not matched to a gene: 9. This CDR3 has 17 residues. Here the CDR3 DNA reads TGTGCCAGCAGCGCGGGAGGGCTAGCGGGGGGGCAAGAGACCCAGTACTTC. Translation gives CASSAGGLAGGQETQYF.

The J gene is TRBJ2-1, the V gene TRBV6-5, with 8 bases matching TRBD1. Unmatched junction bases numbered 4, after V lost 0 bases and J lost 3 bases. In germline, CDR1 is MNHEY, CDR2 SVGAGI. There are 16 residues in the CDR3. The CDR3 DNA sequence: TGTGCCAGCAGTTACTCGACAGGGGCGATCTACAATGAGCAGTTCTTC. This encodes CASSYSTGAIYNEQFF.

The chain combines TRBV5-1 with TRBJ2-3; 10 bases map to TRBD2. V was clipped by 5 bases and J by 0 bases; unmatched bases: 3. Germline-derived CDR1 and CDR2 are SGHRS and YFSETQ. The CDR3 length is 15 residues. The CDR3 region is CASRMTSGSTDTQYF. CDR3 nucleotide sequence: TGCGCCAGCAGGATGACTAGCGGGAGCACAGATACGCAGTATTTT.

This rearrangement joins TRBV2 to TRBJ1-1; no clear D. The germline V gene encodes CDR1 SNHLY and CDR2 FYNNEI. The CDR3 runs 14 residues. Deletions cut 6 bases from V and 1 base from J, with 12 bases between. The CDR3: CASSSRVQNTEAFF. CDR3 coding DNA: TGTGCCAGCAGCTCCCGAGTCCAGAACACTGAAGCTTTCTTT.

The table lists this clone with a count of one. The chain couples TRBV7-2 to TRBJ1-2; possibly TRBD1 for D (5 bases). The CDR3 consists of 13 residues. CDR1 is SGHTA and CDR2 is FQGNSA in the germline V gene. Trimming removed 0 bases at V and 8 bases at J, with 10 bases between. CDR3 coding DNA: TGTGCCAGCAGCTTAGCGGGGCTTGGGGGCTACACCTTC. Translated: CASSLAGLGGYTF. The variable domain in full, completed from reference TRBV7-2 and TRBJ1-2, reads GAGVSQSPSNKVTEKGKDVELRCDPISGHTALYWYRQSLGQGLEFLIYFQGNSAPDKSGLPSDRFSAERTGGSVSTLTIQRTQQEDSAVYLCASSLAGLGGYTFGSGTRLTVV.

The chain joins TRBV7-2 to TRBJ1-6; weak D call: TRBD1 (6 bases). Trimming left V 5 bases short and J 1 base short, with 12 bases between. Germline V CDR1 and CDR2: SGHTA, FQGNSA. This CDR3 is built from 16 residues. As DNA, the CDR3 is TGTGCCAGCAGCCCGGGACATCTATCCTATAATTCACCCCTCCACTTT. This encodes CASSPGHLSYNSPLHF.

The rearrangement joins TRBV7-6 to TRBJ1-4; D not resolved. This CDR3 contains 14 residues. The V end was cut by 3 bases, the J end by 1 base, with 6 bases between. Germline CDR1 and CDR2: SGHVS and FNYEAQ. This CDR3 reads CASSLQGTNEKLFF. For the CDR3, the DNA is TGTGCCAGCAGCTTGCAAGGAACTAATGAAAAACTGTTTTTT.

This chain links TRBV21-1 with TRBJ2-7; the table's D call, TRBD2, was not checked against the DNA. TRBV21-1 is a pseudogene. The CDR3 contains 13 residues. CDR3 amino acids: CASVQRALYEQYF. CDR3 nucleotides: TGTGCCAGCGTACAGCGGGCTCTTTACGAGCAGTACTTC.

V and J are TRBV18 and TRBJ2-1, with a weak D call TRBD1 (8 bases). CDR3 size: 19 residues. Trimming took off 3 bases at V and 4 bases at J, with 25 bases between the two ends. Germline assignment: CDR1 KGHSH and CDR2 LQKENI. CDR3 nucleotides: TGTGCCAGCTCACCCGCTGACAGGGGTGGGGGGGCACGGTACAATGAGCAGTTCTTC. It translates to CASSPADRGGGARYNEQFF.

The chain joins TRBV7-3 to TRBJ1-2; the D gene is possibly TRBD1 (5 bases). The ends were cut back, 4 bases at V and 5 bases at J, with 14 bases in the middle. This CDR3 comprises 14 residues. Germline assignment: CDR1 SGHTA and CDR2 FQGTGA. The CDR3: CASSSGTGSYGYTF. The CDR3 DNA sequence: TGTGCCAGCAGCTCCGGGACTGGATCATATGGCTACACCTTC.

The chain recombines TRBV7-8 with TRBJ2-1; D possibly matches TRBD1 or TRBD2 (5 bases each). Germline V gene data show CDR1 as SGHVS and CDR2 as FQNEAQ. The CDR3 sequence is 15 residues long. The V and J ends lost 2 bases and 2 bases respectively, with 10 bases between them. The CDR3 loop reads CASSLSGLTYNEQFF. CDR3 DNA: TGTGCCAGCAGCTTATCGGGGCTGACCTACAATGAGCAGTTCTTC.

The chain couples TRBV19 to TRBJ1-5; no clear D. Trimming removed 5 bases from V and 2 bases from J, with 16 bases in between. The CDR3 extends over 16 amino acids. Germline-derived CDR1 and CDR2 are LNHDA and SQIVND (reference sequence). The CDR3: CASSYYSPGGNQPQHF. CDR3 sequence (DNA): TGTGCCAGTAGTTACTACTCTCCCGGGGGCAATCAGCCCCAGCATTTT.

The rearrangement uses TRBV2 and TRBJ1-1; D may be TRBD1 (5 bases). The CDR3 contains 15 residues. Trimming removed 6 bases at V and 1 base at J, with 15 bases between. Germline CDR1 reads SNHLY; CDR2 reads FYNNEI. CDR3 sequence reads: CASRGGTSRNTEAFF. The CDR3 region has the DNA TGTGCCAGCAGGGGGGGGACCTCAAGGAACACTGAAGCTTTCTTT.

The chain is built from TRBV7-8 and TRBJ1-5; possible D gene TRBD1, 6 bases. V was trimmed by 8 bases and J by 4 bases, leaving 15 bases between them. Germline values: CDR1 SGHVS, CDR2 FQNEAQ. The CDR3 extends over 14 amino acids. The CDR3 sequence is CASLGGTGNQPQHF. CDR3 nucleotide sequence: TGTGCCAGCCTCGGCGGAACAGGGAATCAGCCCCAGCATTTT.

The gene calls are TRBV25-1 and TRBJ2-2; a weak D match, TRBD2 (6 bases). This CDR3 is 17 amino acids long. CDR1 MGHDK and CDR2 SYGVNS come from the germline V gene. V was pared by 2 bases and J by 7 bases, with 20 bases between. CDR3 sequence reads: CASSEHPGSRGIGELFF. In DNA form, the CDR3 reads TGTGCCAGCAGTGAACACCCCGGTTCCCGCGGGATCGGGGAGCTGTTTTTT.

The chain combines TRBV6-5 with TRBJ2-7; 7 bases align to TRBD1. With V trimmed by 0 bases and J by 4 bases, 9 bases remained unmatched. Germline V gene data show CDR1 as MNHEY and CDR2 as SVGAGI. The CDR3 has 16 amino acids. The CDR3 DNA follows: TGTGCCAGCAGTTACTCCCCGGGACAGATACTATACGAGCAGTACTTC. Its translation: CASSYSPGQILYEQYF.

The chain carries TRBV6-5 and TRBJ1-3; D gene uncertain. Germline V gives CDR1 MNHEY, CDR2 SVGAGI. This CDR3 is 15 amino acids long. Trimming shortened V by 8 bases and J by 0 bases, and 14 bases separated the two germline ends. Written as DNA, the CDR3 is TGTGCCAGCGGCTTTGGGAGGACCTCTGGAAACACCATATATTTT. Amino acid sequence: CASGFGRTSGNTIYF.

J is TRBJ1-6 and V is TRBV5-5; no firm D call. The germline V and J ends were trimmed by 0 bases and 6 bases, with 4 bases remaining between them. Germline assignment: CDR1 SGHKS and CDR2 YYEKEE (reference sequence). This CDR3 is 13 amino acids long. In DNA, the CDR3 is TGTGCCAGCAGCTTGGATCTTAATTCACCCCTCCACTTT. Its protein is CASSLDLNSPLHF. Looking up the rest from reference TRBV5-5 and TRBJ1-6 gives the full variable domain: DAGVTQSPTHLIKTRGQQVTLRCSPISGHKSVSWYQQVLGQGPQFIFQYYEKEERGRGNFPDRFSARQFPNYSSELNVNALLLGDSALYLCASSLDLNSPLHFGNGTRLTVT.

This chain links TRBV5-1 with TRBJ2-3; D gene uncertain. The CDR3 extends over 14 amino acids. With 0 bases removed from V and 3 bases from J, the gap between germline ends came to 8 bases. Per the germline V gene, CDR1 is SGHRS and CDR2 is YFSETQ. The CDR3 is CASSLDTATDTQYF. The CDR3 DNA is TGCGCCAGCAGCTTGGATACTGCTACAGATACGCAGTATTTT.

V and J are TRBV29-1 and TRBJ2-3, with D tentatively TRBD1 (6 bases). Between the trimmed V and J ends, which lost 2 bases and 2 bases, there was a span of 8 bases. The CDR3 extends over 13 amino acids. Germline CDR1 reads SQVTM; CDR2 reads ANQGSEA. The CDR3 DNA reads TGCAGCGTTGAAAGGGGGACCACAGATACGCAGTATTTT. Translation gives CSVERGTTDTQYF.

The rearrangement links TRBV12-5 to TRBJ2-2, with D perhaps matching TRBD1 (5 bases). CDR1 and CDR2 from the germline V gene are LGHNT and FRNRAP. V shed 0 bases and J shed 3 bases, with 20 bases lying between them. The length of the CDR3 is 19 residues. The chain's CDR3 is CASGLVLVVNRPDTGELFF. The CDR3 coding sequence is TGTGCTAGTGGTTTGGTACTGGTGGTGAACAGGCCGGACACCGGGGAGCTGTTTTTT.